The 23 T cell receptor beta chains reported below all come from one sample, sequenced in a study of blood T cell repertoires in COVID-19. The method was immunoSEQ multiplex PCR; TCRdb's version includes in-frame clones alone and lacks a portion of them. The repertoire includes under 250,000 clones, around 83% of them detected once, and around 8.1% sits in the top ten. Input material: peripheral blood. The receptor set was obtained from a man in his forties with active or convalescent COVID-19.

The chain recombines TRBV5-1 with TRBJ2-3, with a weak D call TRBD1 (5 bases). Germline values: CDR1 SGHRS, CDR2 YFSETQ. Trimming took 0 bases from V and 4 from J, leaving 9 bases between them. This CDR3 is 14 amino acids long. The CDR3 DNA reads TGCGCCAGCAGCTTGGCGCAGGGTCCAGATACGCAGTATTTT. Protein: CASSLAQGPDTQYF.

This chain connects TRBV14 to TRBJ2-2; 8 bases fit TRBD1. After removal of 4 bases from V and 6 bases from J, the junction contained 19 bases not matched to a gene. The CDR3 runs 19 residues. Germline CDR1 and CDR2: SGHDN and FVKESK. The chain's CDR3 is CASSRETQGARYMAGELFF. CDR3 coding DNA: TGTGCCAGCAGCCGAGAAACTCAGGGGGCGAGGTATATGGCCGGGGAGCTGTTTTTT.

The rearrangement joins TRBV28 to TRBJ1-2; D is ambiguous. Trimming cost V 4 bases and J 7 bases, with 10 bases left between them. CDR3 length: 12 amino acids. CDR1 and CDR2 (germline): MDHEN, SYDVKM. CDR3 residues: CASSSGLSGYTF. The CDR3 DNA follows: TGTGCCAGCAGTTCAGGATTGAGTGGCTACACCTTC.

The rearrangement uses TRBV6-5 and TRBJ1-5; D perhaps matches TRBD1 (5 bases). The CDR3 contains 14 residues. Trimming pared 5 bases from V and 4 bases from J, leaving 12 bases between. Germline values: CDR1 MNHEY, CDR2 SVGAGI. CDR3 nucleotide sequence: TGTGCCAGCAGTCCGGGACGGGGGAATCAGCCCCAGCATTTT. Residues: CASSPGRGNQPQHF.

The chain links TRBV6-5 to TRBJ1-3; 9 nucleotides line up with TRBD1. CDR1 MNHEY and CDR2 SVGAGI come from the germline V gene. J lost 6 bases, V lost 6 bases, and 6 bases had no gene match. The CDR3 contains 14 residues. CDR3 DNA: TGTGCCAGCAGCCGGGACAGGGTTGAAAACACCATATATTTT. Protein: CASSRDRVENTIYF.

In this sample, this clone turned up once. The chain couples TRBV5-1 to TRBJ1-6; no clear D gene. Trimming removed 0 bases from V and 9 bases from J, with 13 bases in between. Germline V gives CDR1 SGHRS, CDR2 YFSETQ. This CDR3 has 15 residues. DNA for the CDR3: TGCGCCAGCAGCTTGGATGAAGGAAGAGGTTCACCCCTCCACTTT. Translating gives CASSLDEGRGSPLHF.

The V gene is TRBV10-3, the J gene TRBJ2-3, with D tentatively TRBD2 (6 bases). Per the germline V gene, CDR1 is ENHRY and CDR2 is SYGVKD. V lost 7 bases and J lost 2, with 16 bases in between. The CDR3 sequence is 15 residues long. For the CDR3, the DNA is TGTGCCATCAAGGCCCAAGCGGGTGCCACAGATACGCAGTATTTT. It specifies CAIKAQAGATDTQYF.

This clone was detected once. V is TRBV3-1 (or the pseudogene TRBV3-2) and J is TRBJ1-1; D not certain. The length of the CDR3 is 14 residues. V was pared by 2 bases and J by 4 bases, with 11 bases between. The germline V gene has CDR1 LGHDT and CDR2 YNNKEL (reference sequence). This CDR3 is CASSQTGLGTEAFF. The CDR3 coding sequence is TGTGCCAGCAGCCAAACGGGGTTAGGCACTGAAGCTTTCTTT.

This clone has just a few counts. J is TRBJ2-2 and V is TRBV7-3; 12 nucleotides agree with TRBD1. Germline CDR1 SGHTA, CDR2 FQGTGA. With V trimmed by 6 bases and J by 6 bases, 5 bases remained unmatched. The CDR3 sequence is 15 residues long. For the CDR3, the DNA is TGTGCCAGCAGAGCCGGGACAGGGGGCGCCGGGGAGCTGTTTTTT. This sequence encodes CASRAGTGGAGELFF.

The table lists this clone with a count of one. This chain links TRBV3-1 (or the pseudogene TRBV3-2) with TRBJ2-7, with D unclear. The CDR3 loop spans 12 amino acids. Trimming left V 1 base short and J 3 bases short, with 4 bases between. Germline V gene data show CDR1 as LGHDT and CDR2 as YNNKEL (reference sequence). The CDR3 reads CASSQAGYEQYF. The CDR3 nucleotides read TGTGCCAGCAGCCAAGCCGGCTACGAGCAGTACTTC.

The V call is TRBV14, the J call TRBJ2-1, with D possibly matching TRBD2 (5 bases). CDR1 SGHDN and CDR2 FVKESK come from the germline V gene. CDR3 length: 19 residues. V lost 1 base, J lost 4 bases, and 23 bases lay in between. In DNA form, the CDR3 reads TGTGCCAGCAGCCAAGTTCGCCGTTTAGTTGGGCCGGGGTACAATGAGCAGTTCTTC. The encoded protein is CASSQVRRLVGPGYNEQFF.

This chain connects TRBV21-1 to TRBJ1-2; the D segment call TRBD1 is taken from the table without a DNA check. TRBV21-1 is deemed a pseudogene. The CDR3 has 16 residues. CDR3: CASSKARVRGFDGYTF. The CDR3, as DNA: TGTGCCAGCAGCAAAGCGCGCGTCAGGGGATTCGATGGCTACACCTTC.

Here the CDR3 DNA reads TGTGCCAGCAGTTACAAGCTCGAGTTTAATTCACCCCTCCACTTT. Translated, it gives CASSYKLEFNSPLHF. V is TRBV6-6 and J is TRBJ1-6; D unresolved. The CDR3 totals 15 residues. The germline V gene encodes CDR1 MNHNY and CDR2 SVGAGI (reference sequence). V lost 2 bases and J 6 bases, leaving 11 bases between the germline ends.

The chain joins TRBV7-3 to TRBJ1-2; 9 bases map to TRBD1. This CDR3 has 15 residues. V was clipped by 5 bases and J by 5 bases; unmatched bases: 9. The germline gives CDR1 SGHTA, CDR2 FQGTGA. CDR3 in amino acids: CASSPNPGQGYGYTF. CDR3 sequence (DNA): TGTGCCAGCAGCCCTAACCCGGGACAGGGATATGGCTACACCTTC.

This chain uses TRBV7-3 with TRBJ2-1, with D possibly matching TRBD1 (6 bases). From germline, CDR1 is SGHTA and CDR2 FQGTGA. The V and J ends lost 2 bases and 12 bases respectively, with 14 bases between them. The CDR3 sequence is 13 residues long. CDR3 in DNA: TGTGCCAGCAGCTTAGCTCTAGAGGACAGGCAGTTCTTC. Translating gives CASSLALEDRQFF.

This clone came up a few times. The V and J genes are TRBV9 and TRBJ2-1, with D possibly being TRBD2 (5 bases). The CDR3 consists of 15 residues. Germline V gene lookup returns CDR1 SGDLS and CDR2 YYNGEE. The ends were cut back, 1 base at V and 9 bases at J, with 17 bases in the middle. CDR3: CASSVLDILGGEQFF. The CDR3 nucleotides read TGTGCCAGCAGCGTACTCGATATACTAGGAGGTGAGCAGTTCTTC.

The chain joins TRBV7-3 to TRBJ2-3, with D tentatively TRBD2 (5 bases). The CDR3 extends over 15 amino acids. Per the germline V gene, CDR1 is SGHTA and CDR2 is FQGTGA. Trimming took off 2 bases at V and 2 bases at J, with 11 bases between the two ends. CDR3 coding DNA: TGTGCCAGCAGCTTAGGGCTAGCCAACACAGATACGCAGTATTTT. The encoded protein is CASSLGLANTDTQYF.

The V and J genes are TRBV6-5 and TRBJ2-7; 7 bases align to TRBD2. V lost 6 bases to trimming and J lost 2 bases; unmatched junction nucleotides: 10. This CDR3 is built from 15 residues. Germline V gene sequence: CDR1 MNHEY, CDR2 SVGAGI. CDR3: CASSASTGGTYEQYF. The CDR3 nucleotides read TGTGCCAGCAGCGCCTCGACGGGGGGTACCTACGAGCAGTACTTC.

The CDR3 nucleotides read TGTGCCAGCAGCCCCACAGGGGGCGCAAGCCAAAACACTGAAGCTTTCTTT. This codes for CASSPTGGASQNTEAFF. The chain carries TRBV7-8 and TRBJ1-1; 9 positions agree with TRBD1. The length of the CDR3 is 17 residues. Trimming cost V 5 bases and J 2 bases; bases outside gene matches: 12. Germline loops: CDR1 SGHVS, CDR2 FQNEAQ. Based on the CDR3 plus reference TRBV7-8 and TRBJ1-1, the full variable domain is GAGVSQSPRYKVAKRGQDVALRCDPISGHVSLFWYQQALGQGPEFLTYFQNEAQLDKSGLPSDRFFAERPEGSVSTLKIQRTQQEDSAVYLCASSPTGGASQNTEAFFGQGTRLTVV.

This CDR3 is CASSKGQGKGYEQYF. DNA for the CDR3: TGTGCCAGCAGCAAGGGACAGGGGAAAGGCTACGAGCAGTACTTC. The rearrangement joins TRBV7-8 to TRBJ2-7, with TRBD1 matching over 10 bases. The V gene's germline CDR1 is SGHVS and CDR2 FQNEAQ. The length of the CDR3 is 15 residues. Unmatched junction bases numbered 7, after V lost 5 bases and J lost 3 bases.

The chain has TRBV30 and TRBJ1-5; 8 bases fit TRBD1. After removal of 3 bases from V and 2 bases from J, the junction contained 6 bases not matched to a gene. Germline CDR1 is GTSNPN and CDR2 is SVGIG (reference sequence). This CDR3 has 15 residues. The CDR3 here is CAWRSGGAGNQPQHF. The DNA of the CDR3 is TGTGCCTGGAGATCAGGGGGCGCTGGCAATCAGCCCCAGCATTTT.

The J gene is TRBJ1-2, the V gene TRBV5-1; 12 bases are a match to TRBD1. Per the germline V gene, CDR1 is SGHRS and CDR2 is YFSETQ. The CDR3 has 18 residues. Losses at the gene ends were 4 bases for V and 1 base for J; bases not matched to a gene: 11. CDR3 DNA sequence: TGCGCCAGCAGCCGTGGGACAGGGGGCGAGGACTATAACTATGGCTACACCTTC. This gives the protein CASSRGTGGEDYNYGYTF.

This chain connects TRBV9 to TRBJ2-2; D remains unclear. Trimming stripped 2 bases from V and 7 bases from J, with 12 bases between. The CDR3 spans 14 residues. Germline CDR1 is SGDLS and CDR2 is YYNGEE. In nucleotides, the CDR3 is TGTGCCAGCAGCGTGTCATCCCCCAGCGGGGAGCTGTTTTTT. Its translation is CASSVSSPSGELFF.